Listed below are T cell receptor beta chains from one sample, sequenced in a study of cytomegalovirus exposure and HLA in healthy donors. Profiled with immunoSEQ multiplex PCR; TCRdb holds only in-frame clones, not every one. The profile shows about 200,000 clones, more than 75% of them singletons. Sequenced input: PBMCs. Receptor source: a woman under 30 in good health and CMV-seronegative. Both conserved end residues are part of each CDR3. Each record gives: V gene, clone size, D gene, J gene, CDR3 protein, CDR3 DNA. D genes are given only for firm matches. Where a row states a size, it is once, few, many or the class of an expanded clone; other rows omit it.

v_call: TRBV7-9; clone_size: once; d_call: -; j_call: TRBJ1-3; cdr3_aa: CAGGAVQSNTIYF; cdr3_nt: TGTGCGGGGGGGGCAGTACAATCAAACACCATATATTTT
v_call: TRBV27; clone_size: -; d_call: -; j_call: TRBJ1-6; cdr3_aa: CASSLSIRGVSPLHF; cdr3_nt: TGTGCCAGCAGTTTATCGATCCGGGGAGTATCACCCCTCCACTTT
v_call: TRBV2; clone_size: -; d_call: -; j_call: TRBJ1-2; cdr3_aa: CASRSGTPLTGYTF; cdr3_nt: TGTGCCAGCCGGAGTGGGACTCCCCTTACAGGCTACACCTTC
v_call: TRBV5-1; clone_size: -; d_call: TRBD1; j_call: TRBJ2-3; cdr3_aa: CASSSRDRVTDTQYF; cdr3_nt: TGCGCCAGCAGCTCCCGGGACAGGGTCACAGATACGCAGTATTTT
v_call: TRBV4-3; clone_size: once; d_call: TRBD1; j_call: TRBJ2-1; cdr3_aa: CASSAGQGAYNEQFF; cdr3_nt: TGCGCCAGCAGCGCTGGACAGGGGGCTTACAATGAGCAGTTCTTC
v_call: TRBV2; clone_size: few; d_call: TRBD1; j_call: TRBJ1-5; cdr3_aa: CASSSGQGNQPQHF; cdr3_nt: TGTGCCAGCAGTTCGGGACAGGGTAATCAGCCCCAGCATTTT
v_call: TRBV5-1; clone_size: -; d_call: TRBD1; j_call: TRBJ1-2; cdr3_aa: CASSLPLQGADGYTF; cdr3_nt: TGCGCCAGCAGCTTACCCTTACAGGGGGCGGATGGCTACACCTTC
v_call: TRBV9; clone_size: -; d_call: -; j_call: TRBJ2-3; cdr3_aa: CASSVAGAPTDTQYF; cdr3_nt: TGTGCCAGCAGCGTAGCGGGAGCCCCAACAGATACGCAGTATTTT
v_call: TRBV11-2; clone_size: -; d_call: TRBD2; j_call: TRBJ2-5; cdr3_aa: CASSRGASGFQETQYF; cdr3_nt: TGTGCCAGCAGCCGGGGGGCTAGCGGGTTCCAAGAGACCCAGTACTTC
v_call: TRBV25-1; clone_size: -; d_call: TRBD2; j_call: TRBJ2-5; cdr3_aa: CASSSGGGQETQYF; cdr3_nt: TGTGCCAGCAGTTCCGGGGGGGGCCAAGAGACCCAGTACTTC
v_call: TRBV6-1; clone_size: -; d_call: -; j_call: TRBJ2-5; cdr3_aa: CASTRPTGYQETQYF; cdr3_nt: TGTGCCAGCACTAGACCCACGGGGTACCAAGAGACCCAGTACTTC
v_call: TRBV9; clone_size: -; d_call: TRBD1; j_call: TRBJ1-1; cdr3_aa: CASSIRTGMNTEAFF; cdr3_nt: TGTGCCAGCAGCATAAGGACAGGGATGAACACTGAAGCTTTCTTT
v_call: TRBV28; clone_size: -; d_call: TRBD1; j_call: TRBJ2-6; cdr3_aa: CASSPSRGRVGANVLTF; cdr3_nt: TGTGCCAGCAGTCCTAGTAGGGGGCGGGTCGGGGCCAACGTCCTGACTTTC
v_call: TRBV7-9; clone_size: -; d_call: -; j_call: TRBJ1-2; cdr3_aa: CASSLPVRDNHF; cdr3_nt: TGTGCCAGCAGCTTACCGGTTCGGGACAACCACTTC
v_call: TRBV10-3; clone_size: -; d_call: TRBD1; j_call: TRBJ2-7; cdr3_aa: CAIRGTASSSYEQYF; cdr3_nt: TGTGCCATCAGGGGGACAGCTTCTAGCTCCTACGAGCAGTACTTC
v_call: TRBV5-6; clone_size: -; d_call: TRBD2; j_call: TRBJ2-3; cdr3_aa: CASSLRLAGTDTQYF; cdr3_nt: TGTGCCAGCAGCTTGCGGCTAGCGGGAACAGATACGCAGTATTTT
v_call: TRBV6-6; clone_size: -; d_call: -; j_call: TRBJ2-1; cdr3_aa: CTSSPSPYNEQFF; cdr3_nt: TGTACCAGCAGCCCCTCCCCCTACAATGAGCAGTTCTTC
v_call: TRBV11-2; clone_size: -; d_call: TRBD2; j_call: TRBJ2-7; cdr3_aa: CASSLGFSGESSYEQYF; cdr3_nt: TGTGCCAGCAGCTTAGGTTTTAGCGGGGAGAGCTCCTACGAGCAGTACTTC
v_call: TRBV4-2; clone_size: -; d_call: -; j_call: TRBJ2-5; cdr3_aa: CASSLQGRVGETQYF; cdr3_nt: TGTGCCAGCAGCCTCCAAGGCAGGGTCGGGGAGACCCAGTACTTC
v_call: TRBV27; clone_size: -; d_call: -; j_call: TRBJ2-2; cdr3_aa: CASTPTLNTGELFF; cdr3_nt: TGTGCCAGCACCCCTACTCTGAACACCGGGGAGCTGTTTTTT
v_call: TRBV15; clone_size: once; d_call: -; j_call: TRBJ1-5; cdr3_aa: CATSREYSNQPQHF; cdr3_nt: TGTGCCACCAGCAGAGAGTATAGCAATCAGCCCCAGCATTTT
v_call: TRBV7-6; clone_size: -; d_call: TRBD1; j_call: TRBJ1-2; cdr3_aa: CASRPSGTGVRGYTF; cdr3_nt: TGTGCCAGCAGACCATCCGGGACAGGGGTGAGGGGGTACACCTTC
v_call: TRBV30; clone_size: -; d_call: -; j_call: TRBJ2-5; cdr3_aa: CAWSVGGAQETQYF; cdr3_nt: TGTGCCTGGAGTGTCGGCGGAGCCCAAGAGACCCAGTACTTC
v_call: TRBV7-8; clone_size: -; d_call: TRBD1; j_call: TRBJ2-3; cdr3_aa: CASSRGQGRTDTQYF; cdr3_nt: TGTGCCAGCAGCCGGGGACAGGGACGAACAGATACGCAGTATTTT
v_call: TRBV5-4; clone_size: -; d_call: -; j_call: TRBJ2-5; cdr3_aa: CASSSPQVQETQYF; cdr3_nt: TGTGCCAGCAGCTCCCCCCAGGTGCAAGAGACCCAGTACTTC
v_call: TRBV5-1; clone_size: few; d_call: TRBD2; j_call: TRBJ2-1; cdr3_aa: CASSNPTSGSYNEQFF; cdr3_nt: TGCGCCAGCAGCAATCCAACTAGCGGGAGCTACAATGAGCAGTTCTTC
v_call: TRBV7-6; clone_size: -; d_call: -; j_call: TRBJ1-4; cdr3_aa: CASSLDPSSGEKLFF; cdr3_nt: TGTGCCAGCAGCTTAGATCCCAGCAGCGGTGAAAAACTGTTTTTT
v_call: TRBV9; clone_size: -; d_call: TRBD1; j_call: TRBJ2-3; cdr3_aa: CASSDRTGGTDTQYF; cdr3_nt: TGTGCCAGCAGCGACCGGACAGGGGGCACAGATACGCAGTATTTT
v_call: TRBV4-2; clone_size: -; d_call: -; j_call: TRBJ1-1; cdr3_aa: CASSQGQGTGNTEAFF; cdr3_nt: TGTGCCAGCAGCCAAGGGCAGGGGACCGGGAACACTGAAGCTTTCTTT
v_call: TRBV7-9; clone_size: -; d_call: -; j_call: TRBJ1-6; cdr3_aa: CSSSSEGYSPLHF; cdr3_nt: TGTTCCAGCAGCTCGGAGGGCTATTCACCCCTCCACTTT
v_call: TRBV10-1; clone_size: -; d_call: -; j_call: TRBJ2-2; cdr3_aa: CASSENSPGELFF; cdr3_nt: TGCGCCAGCAGTGAGAACAGTCCTGGGGAGCTGTTTTTT
v_call: TRBV5-5; clone_size: -; d_call: TRBD1; j_call: TRBJ1-5; cdr3_aa: CASSLDRGVQPQHF; cdr3_nt: TGTGCCAGCAGCTTGGACAGGGGGGTTCAGCCCCAGCATTTT
v_call: TRBV4-1; clone_size: -; d_call: -; j_call: TRBJ2-1; cdr3_aa: CASSLRGDSYNEQFF; cdr3_nt: TGCGCCAGCAGCCTTCGCGGGGACAGTTACAATGAGCAGTTCTTC
v_call: TRBV5-1; clone_size: -; d_call: -; j_call: TRBJ1-4; cdr3_aa: CASSPSDSGVNEKLFF; cdr3_nt: TGCGCCAGCAGCCCCTCGGACAGTGGGGTTAATGAAAAACTGTTTTTT
v_call: TRBV29-1; clone_size: -; d_call: -; j_call: TRBJ2-1; cdr3_aa: CSVEDRGAVYNEQFF; cdr3_nt: TGCAGCGTTGAAGATCGGGGGGCGGTCTACAATGAGCAGTTCTTC
v_call: TRBV11-1; clone_size: -; d_call: -; j_call: TRBJ2-7; cdr3_aa: CASSLVGEGEQYF; cdr3_nt: TGTGCCAGCAGCTTAGTCGGTGAGGGCGAGCAGTACTTC
v_call: TRBV7-2; clone_size: -; d_call: TRBD2; j_call: TRBJ2-7; cdr3_aa: CASSSTSGWYEQYF; cdr3_nt: TGTGCCAGCAGCTCGACTAGCGGGTGGTACGAGCAGTACTTC
v_call: TRBV7-9; clone_size: -; d_call: TRBD1; j_call: TRBJ1-4; cdr3_aa: CSSSRQGANEKLFF; cdr3_nt: TGTTCCAGCAGCCGACAGGGGGCAAATGAAAAACTGTTTTTT
v_call: TRBV7-2; clone_size: few; d_call: -; j_call: TRBJ1-3; cdr3_aa: CASSTDSTSGNTIYF; cdr3_nt: TGTGCCAGCAGCACAGACAGTACCTCTGGAAACACCATATATTTT
v_call: TRBV5-4; clone_size: -; d_call: TRBD2; j_call: TRBJ2-1; cdr3_aa: CASSLIAGAANNEQFF; cdr3_nt: TGTGCCAGCAGCTTAATAGCGGGAGCCGCTAACAATGAGCAGTTCTTC